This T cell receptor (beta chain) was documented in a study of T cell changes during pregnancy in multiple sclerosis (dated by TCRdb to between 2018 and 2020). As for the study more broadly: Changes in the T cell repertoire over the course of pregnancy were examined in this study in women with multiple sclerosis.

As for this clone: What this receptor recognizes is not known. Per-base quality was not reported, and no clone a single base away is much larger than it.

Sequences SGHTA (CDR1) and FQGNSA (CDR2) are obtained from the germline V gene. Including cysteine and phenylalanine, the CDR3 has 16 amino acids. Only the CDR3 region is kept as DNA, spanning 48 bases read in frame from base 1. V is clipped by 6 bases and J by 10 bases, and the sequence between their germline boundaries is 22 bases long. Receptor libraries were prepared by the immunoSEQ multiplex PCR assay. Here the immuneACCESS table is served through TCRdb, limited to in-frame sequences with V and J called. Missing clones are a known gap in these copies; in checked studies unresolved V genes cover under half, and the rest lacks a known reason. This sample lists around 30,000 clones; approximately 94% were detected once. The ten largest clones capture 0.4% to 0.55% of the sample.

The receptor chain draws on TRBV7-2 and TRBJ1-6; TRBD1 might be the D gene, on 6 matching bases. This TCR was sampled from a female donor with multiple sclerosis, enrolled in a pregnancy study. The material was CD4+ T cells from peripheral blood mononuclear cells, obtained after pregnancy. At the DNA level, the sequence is TGTGCCAGCAGAAGTCCCGGGACATCCCTAGGATCACCCCTCCACTTT. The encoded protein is CASRSPGTSLGSPLHF.